This entry lists 3 T cell receptor beta chains sequenced from one sample in a study of T-cell reconstitution after alpha-beta-depleted transplantation in children. Unique molecular identifiers featured in how the TCRbeta library was prepared. TCRdb reprocessed the PCR reads via MiXCR and lists one record per CDR3 protein. The sample lists 530,000 or so distinct CDR3 sequences; 25% to 30% were seen once. The sample was PBMCs, taken before TCRalphabeta/CD19-depleted stem cell transplant. These receptors were collected from a boy under two years old with Wiskott-Aldrich syndrome, due to receive a stem cell transplant.

This rearrangement joins TRBV7-2 to TRBJ1-2; no reliable D call. Germline CDR1 SGHTA, CDR2 FQGNSA. This CDR3 spans 14 amino acids. Deletions cut 2 bases from V and 6 bases from J, with 13 bases between. The CDR3, as DNA: TGTGCCAGCAGCTTAATCGCCCAAAAGGATGGCTACACCTTC. Translation gives CASSLIAQKDGYTF.

The sample holds a few counts of this clonotype. An end of the junction differs from the germline gene, which may be a read error. The V gene is TRBV28, the J gene TRBJ2-5; TRBD2 aligns across 10 bases. Germline loops: CDR1 MDHEN, CDR2 SYDVKM. The CDR3 is 14 residues long. CDR3 protein: CASRFLAGEETQYF. In DNA, the CDR3 is TGTGCCAGCCGTTTTCTAGCGGGAGAAGAGACCCAGTACTTC.

J is TRBJ2-5 and V is TRBV14; the D gene is possibly TRBD1 (6 bases). The V end was cut by 2 bases, the J end by 4 bases, with 14 bases between. Looked up from germline, CDR1 is SGHDN and CDR2 is FVKESK. This CDR3 has 15 amino acids. The chain's CDR3 is CASSQWGSRGETQYF. Written as DNA, the CDR3 is TGTGCCAGCAGCCAATGGGGGAGCAGGGGAGAGACCCAGTACTTC.